What follows are 32 T cell receptor beta chains derived from one specimen sequenced in a study of blood T cell repertoires in COVID-19. The data were produced by immunoSEQ multiplex PCR, yet TCRdb's version contains in-frame clones alone and is incomplete. The top ten hold 5.5% to 7.5% of the sample, which has around 220,000 clones, 84% seen once. The sequencing sample was made of PBMCs or T cells enriched from blood (not recorded which). These receptors all stem from a woman aged 40 to 55 who had recovered from COVID-19.

The chain employs TRBV7-8 and TRBJ1-1, with D possibly matching TRBD1 (6 bases). The V end was cut by 6 bases, the J end by 0 bases, with 14 bases between. This CDR3 comprises 15 residues. Germline V gives CDR1 SGHVS, CDR2 FQNEAQ. The CDR3, as DNA: TGTGCCAGCAGACAGAACAGGGAGATGAACACTGAAGCTTTCTTT. Amino acids: CASRQNREMNTEAFF.

This clone was detected a few times. The rearrangement links TRBV6-5 to TRBJ1-1; weak D call: TRBD1 (5 bases). There are 14 residues in the CDR3. In germline, CDR1 is MNHEY, CDR2 SVGAGI. The V end was cut by 2 bases, the J end by 0 bases, with 7 bases between. CDR3 coding DNA: TGTGCCAGCAGTTACAACAGGATGAACACTGAAGCTTTCTTT. Its protein product is CASSYNRMNTEAFF.

This chain uses TRBV5-1 with TRBJ2-7, with D possibly being TRBD2 (7 bases). Germline CDR1 SGHRS, CDR2 YFSETQ. The CDR3 is 15 amino acids. V was clipped by 6 bases and J by 5 bases, with 21 bases between them. The CDR3 bases are TGCGCCAGCACGTCATTGGGCGGGGGCCTCCACGAGCAGTACTTC. It is translated as CASTSLGGGLHEQYF.

This chain joins TRBV7-9 and TRBJ2-5; 8 nucleotides agree with TRBD1. CDR1 and CDR2 (germline): SEHNR, FQNEAQ (reference sequence). This CDR3 comprises 15 residues. V shed 6 bases and J 4 bases; nucleotides not matched to a gene: 10. The CDR3 DNA sequence: TGTGCCAGCAGAGCTCAAGACAGGGGTCGAGAGACCCAGTACTTC. Encoded protein: CASRAQDRGRETQYF.

V is TRBV7-9 and J is TRBJ1-1, with D tentatively TRBD1 (6 bases). Per the germline V gene, CDR1 is SEHNR and CDR2 is FQNEAQ (reference sequence). The CDR3 loop spans 14 amino acids. Trimming stripped 4 bases from V and 0 bases from J, with 9 bases between. In nucleotides, the CDR3 is TGTGCCAGCAGCTCTCAGGGGATGAACACTGAAGCTTTCTTT. This translates into CASSSQGMNTEAFF.

The CDR3 region has the DNA TGCGCCAGCAGCGTGACAGGACCCCAAGAGACCCAGTACTTC. It yields the protein CASSVTGPQETQYF. The chain recombines TRBV5-1 with TRBJ2-5; perhaps TRBD1 as D (6 bases). Germline CDR1 and CDR2: SGHRS and YFSETQ. The ends were cut back, 4 bases at V and 1 base at J, with 11 bases in the middle. The CDR3 length is 14 residues.

The chain couples TRBV30 to TRBJ1-1, with D possibly TRBD1 on 5 matching bases. Trimming took 5 bases from V and 1 from J, leaving 11 bases between them. The CDR3 covers 13 residues. CDR1 is GTSNPN, CDR2 SVGIG, per germline (reference sequence). CDR3 nucleotides: TGTGCCTGGGAGGGACTGAAGAACACTGAAGCTTTCTTT. Encoded protein: CAWEGLKNTEAFF. Based on the CDR3 plus reference TRBV30 and TRBJ1-1, the full variable domain is SQTIHQWPATLVQPVGSPLSLECTVEGTSNPNLYWYRQAAGRGLQLLFYSVGIGQISSEVPQNLSASRPQDRQFILSSKKLLLSDSGFYLCAWEGLKNTEAFFGQGTRLTVV.

In its sample, this clone was seen a few times. This specimen includes other DNA sequences encoding the same CDR3. J is TRBJ1-1 and V is TRBV19; D remains ambiguous. V lost 3 bases to trimming and J lost 7 bases, with 12 bases between them. CDR3 size: 13 residues. Germline lookup yields CDR1 LNHDA and CDR2 SQIVND (reference sequence). The CDR3 DNA reads as TGTGCCAGTAGTATTGTAGGTGGAGGTGAAGCTTTCTTT. It encodes CASSIVGGGEAFF.

The rearrangement joins TRBV19 to TRBJ1-3; the D is unclear. The CDR3 is made up of 14 amino acids. V shed 7 bases and J shed 3 bases, with 13 bases lying between them. Germline-derived CDR1 and CDR2 are LNHDA and SQIVND (reference sequence). The CDR3 sequence is CASMGDINGNTIYF. The CDR3 DNA reads as TGTGCCAGTATGGGAGACATTAATGGAAACACCATATATTTT.

This chain uses TRBV28 with TRBJ1-5; TRBD1 matches 9 bases. V lost 5 bases, J lost 5 bases, and 7 bases stayed unmatched. Germline loops: CDR1 MDHEN, CDR2 SYDVKM. The CDR3 has 15 residues. CDR3 nucleotides: TGTGCCAGCAGTACCCCGACAGGGGGATATCAGCCCCAGCATTTT. It is translated as CASSTPTGGYQPQHF.

The chain couples TRBV9 to TRBJ2-3, with 10 bases matching TRBD1. Unmatched junction bases numbered 7, after V lost 5 bases and J lost 4 bases. Germline lookup yields CDR1 SGDLS and CDR2 YYNGEE. The CDR3 loop spans 15 amino acids. The CDR3 coding sequence is TGTGCCAGCAGTGCGGGACAGGGGAGGGCAGATACGCAGTATTTT. This translates into CASSAGQGRADTQYF.

The V gene is TRBV6-9, the J gene TRBJ1-1; D is perhaps TRBD1 (5 bases). Trimming left V 2 bases short and J 5 bases short, with 12 bases between. Germline V CDR1 and CDR2: MNHGY, SVAAGI. This CDR3 has 14 residues. The CDR3 region is CASSYGGVGTEAFF. DNA for the CDR3: TGTGCCAGCAGTTATGGGGGGGTAGGGACTGAAGCTTTCTTT.

This chain uses TRBV5-4 with TRBJ2-1, with D possibly TRBD2 on 5 matching bases. Trimming pared 2 bases from V and 0 bases from J, leaving 12 bases between. The germline V gene encodes CDR1 SGHNT and CDR2 YYREEE (reference sequence). The CDR3 has 16 amino acids. This CDR3 reads CASSFSKRNSYNEQFF. CDR3 nucleotides: TGTGCCAGCAGCTTCTCCAAGCGGAACTCCTACAATGAGCAGTTCTTC.

This clone was counted only a few times. The gene calls are TRBV7-2 and TRBJ2-3; 8 bases are a match to TRBD1. Germline V lookup: CDR1 SGHTA, CDR2 FQGNSA. This CDR3 has 16 residues. The trim removed 6 bases at V and 0 bases at J, leaving 8 bases unmatched. CDR3 nucleotide sequence: TGTGCCAGCAGTCCCAAGACAGGGGCGAGCACAGATACGCAGTATTTT. It translates to CASSPKTGASTDTQYF.

This clone was detected only once. The genes are TRBV24-1 and TRBJ2-1; D is ambiguous. From germline, CDR1 is KGHDR and CDR2 SFDVKD. Deletions cut 6 bases from V and 4 bases from J, with 6 bases between. The CDR3 has 12 residues. The CDR3 reads CATSSRYNEQFF. The CDR3 bases are TGTGCCACCAGTTCCAGATACAATGAGCAGTTCTTC.

The V and J genes are TRBV2 and TRBJ1-5; the match to TRBD1 covers 10 bases. Losses at the gene ends were 4 bases for V and 7 bases for J; bases not matched to a gene: 7. The length of the CDR3 is 15 residues. CDR1 SNHLY and CDR2 FYNNEI come from the germline V gene. CDR3 nucleotides: TGTGCCAGCAGTGTCGGGACAGGGGTTGGGCAGCCCCAGCATTTT. Protein: CASSVGTGVGQPQHF.

This clone appeared once. The CDR3 bases are TGTGCCAGCAGCCCGCACGCCGGGACAGACTATGGCTACACCTTC. Translating it yields CASSPHAGTDYGYTF. The rearrangement joins TRBV7-8 to TRBJ1-2; TRBD1 aligns across 7 bases. This CDR3 spans 15 amino acids. Trimming removed 5 bases from V and 3 bases from J; junction bases left unmatched: 9. Germline V CDR1 and CDR2: SGHVS, FQNEAQ.

V is TRBV19 and J is TRBJ1-2; TRBD1 is a possible D gene (5 bases). The CDR3 covers 14 residues. The ends were cut back, 6 bases at V and 0 bases at J, with 11 bases in the middle. Germline V gene sequence: CDR1 LNHDA, CDR2 SQIVND (reference sequence). CDR3 coding DNA: TGTGCCAGTAGGAGACAGAGAGCTAACTATGGCTACACCTTC. Its protein product is CASRRQRANYGYTF.

The chain combines TRBV5-1 with TRBJ2-1, with 13 bases lining up with TRBD2. This CDR3 contains 18 residues. V shed 4 bases and J 5 bases; nucleotides not matched to a gene: 12. Germline CDR1 reads SGHRS; CDR2 reads YFSETQ. The CDR3 bases are TGCGCCAGCAGCCGAGGGACTAGCGGGGCCCGGGGTAACAATGAGCAGTTCTTC. Its translation: CASSRGTSGARGNNEQFF.

The chain recombines TRBV7-2 with TRBJ2-3, with 9 positions matching TRBD2. CDR3 size: 15 residues. Unmatched junction bases numbered 8, after V lost 6 bases and J lost 4 bases. In germline, CDR1 is SGHTA, CDR2 FQGNSA. CDR3 in amino acids: CASRTAGGGADTQYF. The CDR3 DNA reads TGTGCCAGCAGAACGGCGGGAGGGGGGGCAGATACGCAGTATTTT.

The CDR3 DNA reads TGTGCCAGCAGCGTAGGTCAACTCAGCGCAATCTACAATGAGCAGTTCTTC. It specifies CASSVGQLSAIYNEQFF. This chain connects TRBV9 to TRBJ2-1; unclear D gene. Germline values: CDR1 SGDLS, CDR2 YYNGEE. V lost 0 bases and J 3 bases, leaving 16 bases between the germline ends. The CDR3 runs 17 residues.

J is TRBJ1-4 and V is TRBV6-5; D gene ambiguous. The CDR3 length is 12 residues. Germline CDR1 is MNHEY and CDR2 is SVGAGI. Trimming removed 6 bases from V and 3 bases from J, with 5 bases in between. The DNA of the CDR3 is TGTGCCAGCAGAACAGCTAATGAAAAACTGTTTTTT. This codes for CASRTANEKLFF.

This clone was detected only once. CDR3 nucleotides: TGCGCCAGCAGTGATTGGGGCATCAGCGGGGAGCTGTTTTTT. Translated, it gives CASSDWGISGELFF. The V and J genes are TRBV10-2 and TRBJ2-2; D possibly corresponds to TRBD1 (5 bases). Germline CDR1 is WSHSY and CDR2 is SAAADI. Trimming removed 3 bases from V and 7 bases from J, with 12 bases in between. The CDR3 covers 14 residues.

V and J are TRBV9 and TRBJ2-1; 11 nucleotides match TRBD2. From germline, CDR1 is SGDLS and CDR2 YYNGEE. J was trimmed by 9 bases and V by 4 bases; bases with no gene match: 6. The CDR3 is 14 amino acids. The CDR3 reads CASSPTSGTGEQFF. Here the CDR3 DNA reads TGTGCCAGCAGCCCGACTAGCGGGACAGGTGAGCAGTTCTTC.

This clone is a singleton in its sample. The chain employs TRBV27 and TRBJ1-1; no definite D call. This CDR3 is built from 15 residues. Germline V gives CDR1 MNHEY, CDR2 SMNVEV (reference sequence). Trimming shortened V by 1 base and J by 2 bases, and 11 bases separated the two germline ends. The CDR3 DNA is TGTGCCAGCAGTTTATGGGTAGGAGGAAACACTGAAGCTTTCTTT. Its translation is CASSLWVGGNTEAFF.

The rearrangement joins TRBV29-1 to TRBJ1-2; D gene unclear. Deletions cut 4 bases from V and 2 bases from J, with 5 bases between. The CDR3 runs 11 residues. Germline CDR1 is SQVTM and CDR2 is ANQGSEA. The CDR3 nucleotides read TGCAGCGTTGCTACGAACTATGGCTACACCTTC. Translating it yields CSVATNYGYTF.

DNA of the CDR3: TGTGCCAGCAGCTTCGGTCGTCTTCGGCAACAAACGACACAAGCCCGGAGCACAGATACGCAGTATTTT. Its protein is CASSFGRLRQQTTQARSTDTQYF. The chain employs TRBV21-1 and TRBJ2-3; TRBD1, the D gene given by the table, was not confirmed from the DNA. TRBV21-1 corresponds to a pseudogene. The CDR3 covers 23 residues.

Written as DNA, the CDR3 is TGTGCCAGCAGCTCCGGGAACTCTGGAAACACCATATATTTT. Translation: CASSSGNSGNTIYF. V is TRBV7-9 and J is TRBJ1-3; D unclear. This CDR3 is built from 14 residues. With 4 bases removed from V and 0 bases from J, the gap between germline ends came to 7 bases. Germline loops: CDR1 SEHNR, CDR2 FQNEAQ (reference sequence).

V gene TRBV11-2 combines with J gene TRBJ2-3; 7 nucleotides match TRBD1. Germline CDR1 SGHAT, CDR2 FQNNGV. The CDR3 totals 15 residues. J was trimmed by 2 bases and V by 1 base; bases with no gene match: 3. The CDR3 is CASSLGTGPTDTQYF. The CDR3 DNA reads as TGTGCCAGCAGCTTAGGGACAGGTCCCACAGATACGCAGTATTTT.

The chain is built from TRBV30 and TRBJ2-3, with D perhaps TRBD2 (6 bases). V was pared by 8 bases and J by 0 bases, with 15 bases between. The CDR3 runs to 14 residues. From germline, CDR1 is GTSNPN and CDR2 SVGIG (reference sequence). The CDR3 DNA is TGTGCCAGTGGGGTGGCGGGAAGCACAGATACGCAGTATTTT. It encodes CASGVAGSTDTQYF.

The chain is built from TRBV30 and TRBJ1-3; no firm D call. Trimming took off 2 bases at V and 4 bases at J, with 15 bases between the two ends. The CDR3 runs 15 residues. Germline lookup yields CDR1 GTSNPN and CDR2 SVGIG (reference sequence). CDR3 coding DNA: TGTGCCTGGAGTCGAACAGTGGGCAACGGAAACACCATATATTTT. It yields the protein CAWSRTVGNGNTIYF.

This chain joins TRBV27 and TRBJ2-1; D perhaps matches TRBD2 (7 bases). Germline V CDR1 and CDR2: MNHEY, SMNVEV (reference sequence). Deletions cut 1 base from V and 2 bases from J, with 15 bases between. CDR3 size: 17 residues. CDR3 sequence reads: CASSLLAGAGTYNEQFF. The CDR3 DNA reads TGTGCCAGCAGTTTATTGGCGGGGGCGGGTACCTACAATGAGCAGTTCTTC.